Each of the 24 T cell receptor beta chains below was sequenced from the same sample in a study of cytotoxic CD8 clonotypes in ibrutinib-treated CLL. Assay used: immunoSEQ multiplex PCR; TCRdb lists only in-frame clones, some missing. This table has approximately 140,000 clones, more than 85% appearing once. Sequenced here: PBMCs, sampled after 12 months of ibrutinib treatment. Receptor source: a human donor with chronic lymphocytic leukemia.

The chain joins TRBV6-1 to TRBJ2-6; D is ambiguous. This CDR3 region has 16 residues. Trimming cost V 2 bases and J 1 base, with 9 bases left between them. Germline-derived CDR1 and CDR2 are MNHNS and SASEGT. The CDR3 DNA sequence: TGTGCCAGCAGTGAACCTCCCTTATCTGGGGCCAACGTCCTGACTTTC. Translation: CASSEPPLSGANVLTF.

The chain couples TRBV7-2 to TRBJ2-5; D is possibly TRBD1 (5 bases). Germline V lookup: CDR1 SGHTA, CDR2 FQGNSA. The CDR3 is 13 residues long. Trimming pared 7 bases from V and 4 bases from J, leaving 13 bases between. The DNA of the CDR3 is TGTGCCAGCACCGGACAAAGGGGAGAGACCCAGTACTTC. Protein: CASTGQRGETQYF.

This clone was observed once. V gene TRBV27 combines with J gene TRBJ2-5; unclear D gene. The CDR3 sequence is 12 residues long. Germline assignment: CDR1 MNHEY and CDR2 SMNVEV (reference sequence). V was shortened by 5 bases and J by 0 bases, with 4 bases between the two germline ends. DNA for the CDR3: TGTGCCAGCAGTGTGTACCAAGAGACCCAGTACTTC. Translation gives CASSVYQETQYF.

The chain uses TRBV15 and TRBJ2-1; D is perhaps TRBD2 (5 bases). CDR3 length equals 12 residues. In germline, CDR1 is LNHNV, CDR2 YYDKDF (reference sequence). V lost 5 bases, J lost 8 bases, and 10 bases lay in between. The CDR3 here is CATSFGMDEQFF. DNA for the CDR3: TGTGCCACCAGCTTCGGGATGGATGAGCAGTTCTTC. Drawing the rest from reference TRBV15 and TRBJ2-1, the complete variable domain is DAMVIQNPRYQVTQFGKPVTLSCSQTLNHNVMYWYQQKSSQAPKLLFHYYDKDFNNEADTPDNFQSRRPNTSFCFLDIRSPGLGDTAMYLCATSFGMDEQFFGPGTRLTVL.

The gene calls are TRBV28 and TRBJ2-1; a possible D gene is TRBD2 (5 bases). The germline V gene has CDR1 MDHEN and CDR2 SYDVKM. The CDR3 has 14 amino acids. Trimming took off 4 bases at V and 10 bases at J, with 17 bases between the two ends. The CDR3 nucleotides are TGTGCCAGCAGTTCCGGACTCCCCGGTGGGGAGCAGTTCTTC. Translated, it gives CASSSGLPGGEQFF.

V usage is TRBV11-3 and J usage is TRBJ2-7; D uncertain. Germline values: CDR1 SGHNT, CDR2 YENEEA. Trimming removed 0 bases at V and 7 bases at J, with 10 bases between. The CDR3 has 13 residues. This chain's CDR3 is CASSLEAGVEQYF. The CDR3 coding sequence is TGTGCCAGCAGCTTAGAGGCTGGGGTGGAGCAGTACTTC.

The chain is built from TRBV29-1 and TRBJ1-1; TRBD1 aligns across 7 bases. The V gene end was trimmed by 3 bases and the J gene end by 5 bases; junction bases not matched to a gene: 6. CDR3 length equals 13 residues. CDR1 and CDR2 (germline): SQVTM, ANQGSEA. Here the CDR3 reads CSVDLRGRTEAFF. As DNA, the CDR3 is TGCAGCGTTGACCTGAGGGGGCGGACTGAAGCTTTCTTT.

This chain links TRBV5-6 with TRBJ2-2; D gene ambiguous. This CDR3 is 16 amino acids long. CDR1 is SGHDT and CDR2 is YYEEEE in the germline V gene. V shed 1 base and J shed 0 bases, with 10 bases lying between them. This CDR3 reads CASSLYGGSNTGELFF. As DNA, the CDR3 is TGTGCCAGCAGCTTGTACGGCGGATCGAACACCGGGGAGCTGTTTTTT.

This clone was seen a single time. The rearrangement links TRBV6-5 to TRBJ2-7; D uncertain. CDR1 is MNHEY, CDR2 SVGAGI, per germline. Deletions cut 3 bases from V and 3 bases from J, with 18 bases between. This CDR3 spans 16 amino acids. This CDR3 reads CASSYYLFRPFYEQYF. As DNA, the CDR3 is TGTGCCAGCAGTTATTATTTGTTCCGACCATTCTACGAGCAGTACTTC.

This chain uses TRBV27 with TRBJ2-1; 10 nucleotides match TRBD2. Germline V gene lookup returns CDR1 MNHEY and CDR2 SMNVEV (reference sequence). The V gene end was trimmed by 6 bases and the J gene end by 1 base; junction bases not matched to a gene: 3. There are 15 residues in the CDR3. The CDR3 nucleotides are TGTGCCAGCAGACCTAGCGGGAGTTCCTACAATGAGCAGTTCTTC. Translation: CASRPSGSSYNEQFF.

The CDR3 is CASSKGSDTGELFF. CDR3 in DNA: TGTGCCAGTAGTAAAGGGTCGGACACCGGGGAGCTGTTTTTT. The rearrangement links TRBV19 to TRBJ2-2; D call uncertain. This CDR3 comprises 14 residues. Germline V gene sequence: CDR1 LNHDA, CDR2 SQIVND (reference sequence). V lost 4 bases to trimming and J lost 3 bases, with 9 bases between them.

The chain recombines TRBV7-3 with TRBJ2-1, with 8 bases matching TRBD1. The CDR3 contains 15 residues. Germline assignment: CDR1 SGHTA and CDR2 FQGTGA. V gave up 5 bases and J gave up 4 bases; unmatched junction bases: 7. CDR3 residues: CASSQGADLYNEQFF. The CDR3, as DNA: TGTGCCAGCAGCCAGGGGGCCGACCTGTACAATGAGCAGTTCTTC.

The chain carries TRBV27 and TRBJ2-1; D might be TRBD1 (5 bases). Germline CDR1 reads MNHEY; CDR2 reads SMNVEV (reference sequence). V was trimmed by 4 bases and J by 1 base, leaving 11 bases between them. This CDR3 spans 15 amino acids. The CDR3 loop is CASSYQGESYNEQFF. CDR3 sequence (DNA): TGTGCCAGCAGTTATCAGGGTGAGTCCTACAATGAGCAGTTCTTC.

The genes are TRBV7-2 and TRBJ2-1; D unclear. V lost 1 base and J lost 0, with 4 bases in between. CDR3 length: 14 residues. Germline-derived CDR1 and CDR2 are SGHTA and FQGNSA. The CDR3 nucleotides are TGTGCCAGCAGCTTAGGGACCTCCTACAATGAGCAGTTCTTC. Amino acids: CASSLGTSYNEQFF.

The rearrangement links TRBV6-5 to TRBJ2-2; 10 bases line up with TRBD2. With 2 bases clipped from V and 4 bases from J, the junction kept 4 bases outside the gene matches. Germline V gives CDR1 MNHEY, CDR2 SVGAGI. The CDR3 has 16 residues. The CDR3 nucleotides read TGTGCCAGCAGTTACAGCGGGAGGGCCGTCACCGGGGAGCTGTTTTTT. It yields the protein CASSYSGRAVTGELFF.

The CDR3 reads CASKSRLAEKVYEQYF. The CDR3 nucleotides are TGTGCCAGCAAGTCGAGACTAGCGGAGAAAGTCTACGAGCAGTACTTC. The V call is TRBV27, the J call TRBJ2-7; 9 bases line up with TRBD2. Germline assignment: CDR1 MNHEY and CDR2 SMNVEV (reference sequence). V dropped 7 bases and J dropped 3; count of bases not matched to a gene: 13. The CDR3 length is 16 residues.

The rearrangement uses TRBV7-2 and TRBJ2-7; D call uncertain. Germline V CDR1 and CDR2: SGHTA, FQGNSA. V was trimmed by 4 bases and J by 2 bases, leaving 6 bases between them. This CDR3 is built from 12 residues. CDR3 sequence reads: CASSSIPYEQYF. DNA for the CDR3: TGTGCCAGCAGCTCTATCCCCTACGAGCAGTACTTC.

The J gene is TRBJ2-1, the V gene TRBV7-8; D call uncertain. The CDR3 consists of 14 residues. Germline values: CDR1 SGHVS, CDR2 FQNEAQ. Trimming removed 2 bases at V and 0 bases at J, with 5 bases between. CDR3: CASSLSGSYNEQFF. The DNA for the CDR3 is TGTGCCAGCAGCTTAAGTGGCTCCTACAATGAGCAGTTCTTC.

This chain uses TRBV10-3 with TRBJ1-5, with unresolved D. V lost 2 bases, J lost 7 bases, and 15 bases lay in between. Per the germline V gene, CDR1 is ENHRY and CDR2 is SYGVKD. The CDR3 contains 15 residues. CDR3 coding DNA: TGTGCCATCAGTGAGCGGCAGGTCCCCAGCCAGCCCCAGCATTTT. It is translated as CAISERQVPSQPQHF.

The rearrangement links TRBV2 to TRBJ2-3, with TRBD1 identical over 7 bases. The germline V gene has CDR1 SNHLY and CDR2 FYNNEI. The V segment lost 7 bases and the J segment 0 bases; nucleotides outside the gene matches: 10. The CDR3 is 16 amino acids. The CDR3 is CASNIQGNPSTDTQYF. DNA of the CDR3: TGTGCCAGCAATATACAGGGGAACCCTAGCACAGATACGCAGTATTTT.

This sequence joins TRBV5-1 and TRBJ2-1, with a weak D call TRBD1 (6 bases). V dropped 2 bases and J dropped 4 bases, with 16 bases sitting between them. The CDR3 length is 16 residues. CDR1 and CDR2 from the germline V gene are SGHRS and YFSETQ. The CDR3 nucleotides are TGCGCCAGCAGCTTAGGGAACAGGGACGGATACAATGAGCAGTTCTTC. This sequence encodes CASSLGNRDGYNEQFF.

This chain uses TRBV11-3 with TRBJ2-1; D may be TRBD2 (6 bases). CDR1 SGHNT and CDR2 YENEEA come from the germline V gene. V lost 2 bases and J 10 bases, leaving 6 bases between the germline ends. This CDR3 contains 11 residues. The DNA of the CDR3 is TGTGCCAGCAGCTTACGGGGGGAGCAGTTCTTC. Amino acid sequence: CASSLRGEQFF.

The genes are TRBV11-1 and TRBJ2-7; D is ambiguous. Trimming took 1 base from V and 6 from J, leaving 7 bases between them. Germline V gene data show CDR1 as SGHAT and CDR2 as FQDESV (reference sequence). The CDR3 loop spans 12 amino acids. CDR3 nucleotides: TGTGCCAGCAGCTTAGGGGGATCCGAGCAGTACTTC. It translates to CASSLGGSEQYF.

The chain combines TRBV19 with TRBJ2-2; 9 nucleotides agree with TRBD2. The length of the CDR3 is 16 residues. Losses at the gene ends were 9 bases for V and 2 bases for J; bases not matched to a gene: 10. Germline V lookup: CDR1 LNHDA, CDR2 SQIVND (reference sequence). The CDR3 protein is CARGEEREVNTGELFF. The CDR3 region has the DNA TGTGCCAGAGGGGAAGAGCGGGAGGTTAACACCGGGGAGCTGTTTTTT.